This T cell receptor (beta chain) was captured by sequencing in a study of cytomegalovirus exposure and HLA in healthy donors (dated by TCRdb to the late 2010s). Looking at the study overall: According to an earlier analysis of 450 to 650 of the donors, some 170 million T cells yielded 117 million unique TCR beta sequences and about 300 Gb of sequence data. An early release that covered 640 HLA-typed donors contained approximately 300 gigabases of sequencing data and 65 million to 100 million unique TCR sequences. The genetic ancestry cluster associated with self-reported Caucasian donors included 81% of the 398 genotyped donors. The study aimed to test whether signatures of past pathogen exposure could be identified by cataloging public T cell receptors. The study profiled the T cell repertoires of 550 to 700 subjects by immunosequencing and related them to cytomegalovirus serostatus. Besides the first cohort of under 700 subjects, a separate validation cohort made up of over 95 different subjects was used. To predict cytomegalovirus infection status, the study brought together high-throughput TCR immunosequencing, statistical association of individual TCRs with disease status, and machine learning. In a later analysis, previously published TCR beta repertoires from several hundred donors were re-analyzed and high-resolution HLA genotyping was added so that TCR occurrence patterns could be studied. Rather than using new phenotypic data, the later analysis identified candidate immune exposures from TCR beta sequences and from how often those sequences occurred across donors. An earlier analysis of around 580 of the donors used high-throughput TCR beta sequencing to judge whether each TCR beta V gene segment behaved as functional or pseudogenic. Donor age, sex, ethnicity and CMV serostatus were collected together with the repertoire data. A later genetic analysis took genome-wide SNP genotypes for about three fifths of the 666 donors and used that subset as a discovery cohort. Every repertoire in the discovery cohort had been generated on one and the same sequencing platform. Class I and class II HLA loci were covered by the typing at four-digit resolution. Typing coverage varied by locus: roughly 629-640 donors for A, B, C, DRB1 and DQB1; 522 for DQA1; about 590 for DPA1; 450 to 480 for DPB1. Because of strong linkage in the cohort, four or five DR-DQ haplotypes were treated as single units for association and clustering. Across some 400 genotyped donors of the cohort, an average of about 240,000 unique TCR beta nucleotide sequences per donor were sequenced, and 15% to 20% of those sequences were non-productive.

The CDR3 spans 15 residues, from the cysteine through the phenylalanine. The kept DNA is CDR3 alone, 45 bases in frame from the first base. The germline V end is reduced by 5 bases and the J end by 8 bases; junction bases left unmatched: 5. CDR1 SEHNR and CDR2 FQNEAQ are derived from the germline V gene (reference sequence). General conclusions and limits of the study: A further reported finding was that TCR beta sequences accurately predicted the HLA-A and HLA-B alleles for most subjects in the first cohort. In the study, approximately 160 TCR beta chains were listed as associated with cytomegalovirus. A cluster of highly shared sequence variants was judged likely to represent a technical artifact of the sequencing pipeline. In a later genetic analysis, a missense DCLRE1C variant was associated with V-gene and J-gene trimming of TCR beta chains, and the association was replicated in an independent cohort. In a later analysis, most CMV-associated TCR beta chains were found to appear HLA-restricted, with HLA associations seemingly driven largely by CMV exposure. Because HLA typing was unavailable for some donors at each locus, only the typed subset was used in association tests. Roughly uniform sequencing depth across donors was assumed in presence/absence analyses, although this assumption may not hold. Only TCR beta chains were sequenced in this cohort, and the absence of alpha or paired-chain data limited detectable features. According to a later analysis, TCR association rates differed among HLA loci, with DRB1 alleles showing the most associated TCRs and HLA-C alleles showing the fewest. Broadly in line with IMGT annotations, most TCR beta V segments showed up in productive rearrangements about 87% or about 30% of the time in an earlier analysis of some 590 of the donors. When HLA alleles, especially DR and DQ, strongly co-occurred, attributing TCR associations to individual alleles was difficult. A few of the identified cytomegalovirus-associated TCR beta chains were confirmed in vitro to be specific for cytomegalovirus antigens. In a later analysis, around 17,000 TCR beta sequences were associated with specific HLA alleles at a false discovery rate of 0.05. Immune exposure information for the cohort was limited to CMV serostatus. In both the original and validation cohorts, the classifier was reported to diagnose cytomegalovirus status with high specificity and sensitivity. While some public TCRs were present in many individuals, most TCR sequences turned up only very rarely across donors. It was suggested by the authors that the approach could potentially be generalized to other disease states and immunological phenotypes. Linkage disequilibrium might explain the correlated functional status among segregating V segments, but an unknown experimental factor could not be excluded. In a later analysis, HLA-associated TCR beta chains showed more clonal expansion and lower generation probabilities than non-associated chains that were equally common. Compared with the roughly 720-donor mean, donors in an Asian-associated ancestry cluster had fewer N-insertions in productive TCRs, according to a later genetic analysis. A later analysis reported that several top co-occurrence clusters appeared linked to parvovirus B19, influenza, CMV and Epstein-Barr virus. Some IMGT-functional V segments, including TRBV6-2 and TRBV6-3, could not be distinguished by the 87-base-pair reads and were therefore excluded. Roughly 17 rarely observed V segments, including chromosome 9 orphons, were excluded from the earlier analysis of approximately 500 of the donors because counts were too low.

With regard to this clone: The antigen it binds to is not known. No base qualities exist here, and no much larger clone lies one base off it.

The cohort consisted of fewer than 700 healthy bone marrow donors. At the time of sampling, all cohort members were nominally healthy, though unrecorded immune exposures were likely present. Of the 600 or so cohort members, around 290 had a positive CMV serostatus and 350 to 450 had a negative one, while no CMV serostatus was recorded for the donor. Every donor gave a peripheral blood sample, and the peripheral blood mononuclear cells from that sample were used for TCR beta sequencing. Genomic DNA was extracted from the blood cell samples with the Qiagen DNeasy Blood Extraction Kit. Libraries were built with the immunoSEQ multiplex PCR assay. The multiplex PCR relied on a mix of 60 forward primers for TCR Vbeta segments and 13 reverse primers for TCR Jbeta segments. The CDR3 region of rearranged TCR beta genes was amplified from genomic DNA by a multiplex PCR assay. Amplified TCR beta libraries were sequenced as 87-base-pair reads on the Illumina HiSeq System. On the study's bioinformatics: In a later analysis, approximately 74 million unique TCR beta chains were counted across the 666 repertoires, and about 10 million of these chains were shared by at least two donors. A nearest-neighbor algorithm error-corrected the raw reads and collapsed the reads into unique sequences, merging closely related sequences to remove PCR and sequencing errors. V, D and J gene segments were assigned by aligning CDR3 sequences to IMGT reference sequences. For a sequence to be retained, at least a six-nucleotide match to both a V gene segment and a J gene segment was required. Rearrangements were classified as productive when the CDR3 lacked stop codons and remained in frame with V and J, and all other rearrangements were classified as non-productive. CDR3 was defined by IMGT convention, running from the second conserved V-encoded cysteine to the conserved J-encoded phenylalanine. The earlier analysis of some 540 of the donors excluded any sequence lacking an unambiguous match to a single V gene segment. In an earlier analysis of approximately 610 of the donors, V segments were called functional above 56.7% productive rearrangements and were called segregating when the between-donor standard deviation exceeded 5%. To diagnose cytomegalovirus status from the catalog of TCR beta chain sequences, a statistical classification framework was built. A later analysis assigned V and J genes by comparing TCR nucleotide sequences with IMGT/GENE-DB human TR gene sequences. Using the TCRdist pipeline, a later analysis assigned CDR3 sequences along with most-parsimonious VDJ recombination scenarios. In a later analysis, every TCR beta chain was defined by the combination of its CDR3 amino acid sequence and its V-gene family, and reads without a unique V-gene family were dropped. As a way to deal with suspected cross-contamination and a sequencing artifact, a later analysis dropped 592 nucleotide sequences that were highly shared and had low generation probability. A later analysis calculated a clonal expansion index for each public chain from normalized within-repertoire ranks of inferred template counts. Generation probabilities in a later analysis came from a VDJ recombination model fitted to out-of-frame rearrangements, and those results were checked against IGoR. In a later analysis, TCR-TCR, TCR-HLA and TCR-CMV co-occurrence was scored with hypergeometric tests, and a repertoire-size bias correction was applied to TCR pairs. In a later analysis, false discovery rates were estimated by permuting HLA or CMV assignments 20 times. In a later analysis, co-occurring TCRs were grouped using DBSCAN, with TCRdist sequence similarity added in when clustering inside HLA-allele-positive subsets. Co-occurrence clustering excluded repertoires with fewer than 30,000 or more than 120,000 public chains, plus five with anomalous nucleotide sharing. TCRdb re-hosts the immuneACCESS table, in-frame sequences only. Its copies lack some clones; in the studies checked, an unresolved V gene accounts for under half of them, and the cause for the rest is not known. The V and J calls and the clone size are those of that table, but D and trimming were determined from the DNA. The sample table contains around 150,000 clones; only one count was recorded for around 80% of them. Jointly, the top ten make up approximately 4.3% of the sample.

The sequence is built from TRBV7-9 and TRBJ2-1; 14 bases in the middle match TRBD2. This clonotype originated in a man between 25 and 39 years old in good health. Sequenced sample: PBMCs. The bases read TGTGCCAGCAGCCGCGGGACTAGCGGGGGAGATGAGCAGTTCTTC. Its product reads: CASSRGTSGGDEQFF.